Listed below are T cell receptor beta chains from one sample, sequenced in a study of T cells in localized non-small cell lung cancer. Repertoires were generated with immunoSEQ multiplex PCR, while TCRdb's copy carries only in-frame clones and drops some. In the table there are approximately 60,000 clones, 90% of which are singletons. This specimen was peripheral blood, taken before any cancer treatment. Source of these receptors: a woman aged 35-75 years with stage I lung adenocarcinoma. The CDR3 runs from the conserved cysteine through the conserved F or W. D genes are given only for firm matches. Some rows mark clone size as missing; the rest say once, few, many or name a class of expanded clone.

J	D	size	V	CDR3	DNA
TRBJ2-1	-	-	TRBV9	CASSDVGTTYNEQFF	TGTGCCAGCAGCGACGTCGGGACAACATACAATGAGCAGTTCTTC
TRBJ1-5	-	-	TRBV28	CASSFGADRNQPQHF	TGTGCCAGCAGTTTCGGAGCGGACAGAAATCAGCCCCAGCATTTT
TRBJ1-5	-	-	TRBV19	CASSPGHQFNQPQHF	TGTGCCAGTAGCCCGGGACACCAGTTCAATCAGCCCCAGCATTTT
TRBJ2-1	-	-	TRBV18	CASSPGTDINEQFF	TGTGCCAGCTCACCAGGTACGGATATCAATGAGCAGTTCTTC
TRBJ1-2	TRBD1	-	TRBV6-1	CASSTGGAGYGYTF	TGTGCCAGCAGTACAGGGGGCGCGGGCTATGGCTACACCTTC
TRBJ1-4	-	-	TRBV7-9	CASSLAGHQIF	TGTGCCAGCAGCTTAGCCGGACATCAGATTTTT
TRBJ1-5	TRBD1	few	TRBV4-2	CASSPEQGPNQPQHF	TGTGCCAGCAGCCCAGAACAGGGGCCAAATCAGCCCCAGCATTTT
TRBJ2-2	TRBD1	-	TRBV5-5	CASSGMTGETGELFF	TGTGCCAGCAGCGGCATGACAGGGGAAACCGGGGAGCTGTTTTTT
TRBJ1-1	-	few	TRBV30	CAWSGGTTTEAFF	TGTGCCTGGAGTGGGGGCACCACCACTGAAGCTTTCTTT
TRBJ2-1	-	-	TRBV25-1	CASSWTKANEQFF	TGTGCCAGCAGCTGGACAAAAGCTAATGAGCAGTTCTTC
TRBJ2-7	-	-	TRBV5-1	CASSPGQTNYYEQYF	TGCGCCAGCAGCCCCGGACAGACTAATTACTACGAGCAGTACTTC
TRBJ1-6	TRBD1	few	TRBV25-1	CASSGQGLGNSPLHF	TGTGCCAGCAGCGGACAGGGGTTGGGAAATTCACCCCTCCACTTT
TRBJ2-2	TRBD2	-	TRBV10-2	CASSEVRGVTGELFF	TGCGCCAGCAGTGAGGTCCGGGGGGTCACCGGGGAGCTGTTTTTT
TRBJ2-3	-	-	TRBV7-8	CASSPSWFTDTQYF	TGTGCCAGCAGCCCTTCATGGTTCACAGATACGCAGTATTTT
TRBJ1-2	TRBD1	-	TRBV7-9	CASSLGGGLNYGYTF	TGTGCCAGCAGCTTAGGAGGGGGCCTCAACTATGGCTACACCTTC
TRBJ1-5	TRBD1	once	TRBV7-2	CASSLDRGSNQPQHF	TGTGCCAGCAGCTTAGACAGGGGTAGCAATCAGCCCCAGCACTTT
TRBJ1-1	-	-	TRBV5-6	CASSSFMGEAEAFF	TGTGCCAGCAGCTCGTTTATGGGGGAGGCTGAAGCTTTCTTT
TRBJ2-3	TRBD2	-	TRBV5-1	CASRKREGGDTQYF	TGCGCCAGCAGAAAGCGGGAGGGTGGAGATACGCAGTATTTT
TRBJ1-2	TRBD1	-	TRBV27	CASRVTGGGYTF	TGTGCCAGCAGGGTAACAGGGGGTGGCTACACCTTC
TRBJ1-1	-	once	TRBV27	CASSYRGRGYTEAFF	TGTGCCAGCAGTTATCGGGGTCGAGGGTACACTGAAGCTTTCTTT
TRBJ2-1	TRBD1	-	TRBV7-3	CASSLMPLSGTGSYNEQFF	TGTGCCAGCAGCTTAATGCCTCTTTCCGGGACAGGGTCCTACAATGAGCAGTTCTTC
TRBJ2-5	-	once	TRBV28	CASSTQGARRRQETQYF	TGTGCCAGCAGCACCCAAGGGGCCAGGCGTCGGCAAGAGACCCAGTACTTC
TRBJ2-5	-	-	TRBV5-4	CASSSDSREETQYF	TGTGCCAGCAGCTCGGACAGTAGAGAAGAGACCCAGTACTTC
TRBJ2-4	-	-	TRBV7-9	CASSLSGGIQYF	TGTGCCAGCAGCTTAAGTGGGGGGATTCAGTACTTC
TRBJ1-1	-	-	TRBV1	CTSSLYGQVNTEAFF	TGCACCAGCAGCCTATACGGTCAAGTGAACACTGAAGCTTTCTTT
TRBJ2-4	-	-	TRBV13	CASRKAGQSGIQYF	TGTGCCAGCAGAAAGGCGGGACAGTCAGGGATTCAGTACTTC
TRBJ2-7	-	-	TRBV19	CASSILGHDVAQYF	TGTGCCAGTAGTATTCTAGGACACGATGTGGCGCAGTACTTC
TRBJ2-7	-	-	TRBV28	CASSPAGTYEQYF	TGTGCCAGCAGTCCCGCGGGGACCTACGAGCAGTACTTC
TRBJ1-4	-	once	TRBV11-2	CASSLFAGEKLFF	TGTGCCAGCAGCTTATTTGCCGGGGAAAAACTGTTTTTT
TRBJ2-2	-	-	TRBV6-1	CASSAGAANTGELFF	TGTGCCAGCAGCGCAGGGGCGGCGAACACCGGGGAGCTGTTTTTT
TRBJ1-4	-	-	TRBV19	CASSMIRTAGGEKLFF	TGTGCCAGTAGTATGATCCGGACAGCCGGAGGTGAAAAACTGTTTTTT
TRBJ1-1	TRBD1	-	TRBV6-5	CASSRQGYTEAFF	TGTGCCAGCAGTCGACAGGGGTACACTGAAGCTTTCTTT
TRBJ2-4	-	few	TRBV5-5	CASSFLAIGELSQYF	TGTGCCAGCAGCTTCCTAGCAATCGGCGAGCTTTCACAGTACTTC
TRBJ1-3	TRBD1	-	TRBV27	CASSPLGQGGGNTIYF	TGTGCCAGCAGTCCCCTGGGACAGGGCGGTGGAAACACCATATATTTT
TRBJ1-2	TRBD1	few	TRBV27	CASSPLPGQGARGYTF	TGTGCCAGCAGTCCCCTTCCGGGACAGGGGGCCCGCGGCTACACCTTC
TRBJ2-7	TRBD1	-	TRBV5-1	CASSLSSGQAFYEQYF	TGCGCCAGCAGCTTGTCATCGGGACAGGCCTTCTACGAGCAGTACTTC
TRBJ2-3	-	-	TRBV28	CASSWEYTQYF	TGTGCCAGCAGTTGGGAATATACGCAGTATTTT
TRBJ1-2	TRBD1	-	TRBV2	CASSASRQGSRGYTF	TGTGCCAGCAGTGCCAGCCGACAGGGTTCGAGGGGCTACACCTTC
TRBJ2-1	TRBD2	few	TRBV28	CASSLPPFGAGGRKDNEQFF	TGTGCCAGCAGTTTACCCCCCTTTGGAGCGGGAGGGAGGAAAGACAATGAGCAGTTCTTC